The next 19 T cell receptor beta chains were all read from a single sample in a study of T cells in Graves' hyperthyroidism and ophthalmopathy. Amplification targeted TCR beta CDR3 regions from RNA transcripts. The HTBI set primed first-round TCR CDR3 RT-PCR. TCRdb re-called the multiplex PCR reads with MiXCR, one entry per CDR3 protein. The table lists a few hundred thousand distinct CDR3 sequences, roughly 13% of them singletons, with about 5% in the top ten. The specimen sequenced was blood. These TCRs come from a woman aged 18-35 years with Graves' hyperthyroidism.

There are a few counts of this clonotype. One junction end does not reproduce the germline sequence, and a read error may be involved. The chain recombines TRBV4-1 with TRBJ2-1; D unresolved. The CDR3 totals 15 residues. Germline loops: CDR1 MGHRA, CDR2 YSYEKL. The CDR3 DNA follows: TGCGCCAGCAGCCAAAGCCTCCTTAACCTCAATGGGCAGTTCTTC. Translated, it gives CASSQSLLNLNGQFF.

As for this clonotype: This sequence may be a read error, since a much larger clone differs from it by one base. The chain employs TRBV7-9 and TRBJ1-2; no clear D. The CDR3 consists of 14 residues. The germline V gene encodes CDR1 SEHNR and CDR2 FQNEAQ (reference sequence). Trimming took off 4 bases at V and 7 bases at J, with 16 bases between the two ends. In DNA, the CDR3 is TGTGCCAGCAGCTCACTCGAGTGGAAAGTTGGCTACACCTTC. Encoded protein: CASSSLEWKVGYTF. Using reference TRBV7-9 and TRBJ1-2 for the parts outside the CDR3, the full variable domain is DTGVSQNPRHKITKRGQNVTFRCDPISEHNRLYWYRQTLGQGPEFLTYFQNEAQLEKSRLLSDRFSAERPKGSFSTLEIQRTEQGDSAMYLCASSSLEWKVGYTFGSGTRLTVV.

The sample holds many counts of this clonotype. The rearrangement links TRBV10-3 to TRBJ1-1; D unresolved. This CDR3 is 13 amino acids long. V gave up 10 bases and J gave up 1 base, with 13 bases separating them. CDR1 is ENHRY and CDR2 is SYGVKD in the germline V gene. Here the CDR3 reads CATRNSGNTEAFF. The CDR3 nucleotides read TGTGCCACCAGAAATTCGGGGAACACTGAAGCTTTCTTT.

This clonotype was seen repeatedly, ten times or more. CDR3 coding DNA: TGCAGTGCTAGCGGGGGGCGCAGGACCACTGAAGCTTTCTTT. Its protein is CSASGGRRTTEAFF. The gene calls are TRBV20-1 and TRBJ1-1, with D possibly TRBD1 on 6 matching bases. CDR3 length: 14 amino acids. Per germline, CDR1 DFQATT and CDR2 SNEGSKA (reference sequence). Trimming pared 3 bases from V and 4 bases from J, leaving 15 bases between.

This clonotype has ten or more counts. The CDR3 loop is CASRGTSGRTYNEQFF. DNA of the CDR3: TGTGCCAGCAGAGGGACTAGCGGGAGGACCTACAATGAGCAGTTCTTC. The chain employs TRBV28 and TRBJ2-1; TRBD2 matches 15 bases. Germline loops: CDR1 MDHEN, CDR2 SYDVKM. The CDR3 is made up of 16 amino acids. V lost 6 bases to trimming and J lost 2 bases; unmatched junction nucleotides: 2.

This clonotype was counted at least ten times. The chain employs TRBV18 and TRBJ1-1; no reliable D call. In germline, CDR1 is KGHSH, CDR2 LQKENI. The V gene lost 4 bases and the J gene lost 1 base, with 10 bases spanning the gap. The CDR3 is 14 residues long. The chain's CDR3 is CASSLRSRNTEAFF. The CDR3 bases are TGTGCCAGCTCACTAAGGAGCAGGAACACTGAAGCTTTCTTT.

This clonotype has only a few counts. This may come from a read error, since a much larger clone is one base off. The chain employs TRBV30 and TRBJ2-1; D perhaps matches TRBD2 (6 bases). CDR1 is GTSNPN, CDR2 SVGIG, per germline (reference sequence). This CDR3 region has 13 residues. In nucleotides, the CDR3 is TGTGTCTGGAGAGGCGGGAAGTACAATGGGCAGTTCTTC. Amino acid sequence: CVWRGGKYNGQFF. The entire variable domain, with the rest obtained from reference TRBV30 and TRBJ2-1, is as follows: SQTIHQWPATLVQPVGSPLSLECTVEGTSNPNLYWYRQAAGRGLQLLFYSVGIGQISSEVPQNLSASRPQDRQFILSSKKLLLSDSGFYLCVWRGGKYNGQFFGPGTRLTVL.

This clonotype was seen many times. The genes are TRBV11-2 and TRBJ1-1; D remains ambiguous. The CDR3 extends over 14 amino acids. The germline V gene has CDR1 SGHAT and CDR2 FQNNGV. With 5 bases removed from V and 5 bases from J, the gap between germline ends came to 15 bases. DNA of the CDR3: TGTGCCAGCAGCGGCCGGGGAGGAGGAACTGAAGCTTTCTTT. Protein: CASSGRGGGTEAFF.

This clonotype has more than one count but fewer than ten. This chain uses TRBV15 with TRBJ2-7; D unresolved. CDR1 and CDR2 from the germline V gene are LNHNV and YYDKDF (reference sequence). The CDR3 runs to 13 residues. V shed 1 base and J shed 2 bases, with 6 bases lying between them. CDR3 sequence reads: CATSRGWAYEQYF. CDR3 DNA sequence: TGTGCCACCAGCAGAGGATGGGCCTACGAGCAGTACTTC.

At least ten counts were recorded for this clonotype. The chain links TRBV12-3 or TRBV12-4 to TRBJ2-2, with TRBD2 matching 12 bases. The CDR3 consists of 18 residues. V trimming: 6 bases; J trimming: 3 bases; junction bases outside the gene matches: 11. CDR3 region: CASSSQRLAGVHTGELFF. DNA of the CDR3: TGTGCCAGCAGCTCACAGAGACTAGCGGGAGTCCACACCGGGGAGCTGTTTTTT.

This clonotype has at least ten counts. The rearrangement joins TRBV2 to TRBJ2-2, with TRBD2 as a possible D gene (5 bases). The V and J ends lost 7 bases and 6 bases respectively, with 6 bases between them. Germline CDR1 is SNHLY and CDR2 is FYNNEI. The CDR3 has 11 residues. This chain's CDR3 is CASTRAGELFF. DNA for the CDR3: TGTGCCAGCACGCGGGCCGGGGAGCTGTTTTTT.

V and J are TRBV5-4 and TRBJ2-7, with D perhaps TRBD1 or TRBD2 (6 bases each). Germline lookup yields CDR1 SGHNT and CDR2 YYREEE (reference sequence). The V end was cut by 3 bases, the J end by 0 bases, with 13 bases between. The CDR3 has 15 residues. CDR3 sequence reads: CASSWGASTSYEQYF. In DNA, the CDR3 is TGTGCCAGCAGCTGGGGGGCTTCCACCTCCTACGAGCAGTACTTC.

The chain joins TRBV27 to TRBJ2-6; 10 bases are shared with TRBD1. Germline-derived CDR1 and CDR2 are MNHEY and SMNVEV (reference sequence). V lost 6 bases to trimming and J lost 2 bases; unmatched junction nucleotides: 7. This CDR3 spans 17 amino acids. As DNA, the CDR3 is TGTGCCAGCAGCCCCGGGACAGGGGTCGCTGGGGCCAACGTCCTGACTTTC. Translation: CASSPGTGVAGANVLTF.

The chain carries TRBV4-1 and TRBJ2-3, with D hard to call. Trimming took 3 bases from V and 1 from J, leaving 8 bases between them. Germline assignment: CDR1 MGHRA and CDR2 YSYEKL. The CDR3 sequence is 14 residues long. The CDR3 loop is CASSHATGTDTQYF. CDR3 sequence (DNA): TGCGCCAGCAGCCACGCAACGGGCACAGATACGCAGTATTTT.

The chain couples TRBV6-5 to TRBJ1-5, with D unclear. CDR3 length: 20 amino acids. V was shortened by 2 bases and J by 1 base, with 24 bases between the two germline ends. Germline assignment: CDR1 MNHEY and CDR2 SVGAGI. CDR3: CASSYPPNSRARLSNQPQHF. The CDR3 nucleotides read TGTGCCAGCAGTTACCCCCCTAATTCGAGGGCCCGGTTAAGCAATCAGCCCCAGCATTTT.

This clonotype was recorded many times. The chain links TRBV7-9 to TRBJ1-2, with D tentatively TRBD1 (6 bases). V gave up 4 bases and J gave up 6 bases, with 18 bases separating them. CDR1 and CDR2 from the germline V gene are SEHNR and FQNEAQ (reference sequence). This CDR3 has 15 residues. The CDR3 DNA sequence: TGTGCCAGCAGCTCCGTAAGACAGGCATGGAATGGCTACACCTTC. This sequence encodes CASSSVRQAWNGYTF.

A word on this clonotype: A much larger clone sits a single nucleotide away, making a read error possible. The V gene is TRBV7-6, the J gene TRBJ2-2, with D tentatively TRBD1 (6 bases). The length of the CDR3 is 17 residues. The germline gives CDR1 SGHVS, CDR2 FNYEAQ. In DNA form, the CDR3 reads TGTGCCAGCAACTTAAGGGTATGGGACACACGCACCGGGGAGCTGTTTTTT. Its translation is CASNLRVWDTRTGELFF.

J is TRBJ1-6 and V is TRBV2; D might be TRBD1 (5 bases). The CDR3 contains 15 residues. The germline CDR1 and CDR2 sequences are SNHLY and FYNNEI. Trimming removed 3 bases from V and 10 bases from J, with 16 bases in between. The CDR3: CASSDPLQGGSPLHF. In DNA, the CDR3 is TGTGCCAGCAGTGATCCACTCCAGGGTGGCTCACCCCTCCACTTT.

V gene TRBV12-3 or TRBV12-4 combines with J gene TRBJ1-3, with D unresolved. Between the trimmed V and J ends, which lost 6 bases and 2 bases, there was a span of 5 bases. The CDR3 covers 12 residues. This CDR3 is CASRGAGNTIYF. As DNA, the CDR3 is TGTGCCAGCAGGGGAGCTGGAAACACCATATATTTT.